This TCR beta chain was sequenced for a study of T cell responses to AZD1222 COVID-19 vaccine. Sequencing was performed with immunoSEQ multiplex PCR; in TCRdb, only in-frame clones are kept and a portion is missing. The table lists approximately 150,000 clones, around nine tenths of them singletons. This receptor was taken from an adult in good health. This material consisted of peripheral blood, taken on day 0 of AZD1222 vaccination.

This CDR3 is CASSYLATPYNEQFF. CDR3 DNA sequence: TGTGCCAGCAGTTACCTAGCAACCCCCTACAATGAGCAGTTCTTC. This rearrangement joins TRBV6-6 to TRBJ2-1, with D possibly TRBD2 on 5 matching bases. There are 15 residues in the CDR3. Trimming shortened V by 2 bases and J by 2 bases, and 10 bases separated the two germline ends. Germline V lookup: CDR1 MNHNY, CDR2 SVGAGI (reference sequence).